This paragraph reports one T cell receptor (beta chain). No infections or other immune events were documented during collection. This record belongs to a study of identifying expanded T cells in peripheral blood. Measured with immunoSEQ multiplex PCR; TCRdb has only the in-frame clones, and not every one. The sample carries around 50,000 clones, approximately 89% recorded once. Germline V gene sequence: CDR1 MDHEN, CDR2 SYDVKM. The CDR3 is made up of 15 amino acids. Deletions cut 5 bases from V and 0 bases from J, with 11 bases between. Sequencing was done on a sample of blood. The J gene is TRBJ1-3, the V gene TRBV28; D perhaps matches TRBD1 (6 bases). The sequence was collected from a person between 18 and 69 years old in good health. The CDR3 region has the DNA TGTGCCAGCAGTCTTAGGGACATCTCTGGAAACACCATATATTTT. Its translation is CASSLRDISGNTIYF.